This TCR beta chain was captured in a study of cytomegalovirus exposure and HLA in healthy donors. Study context: Of all 400 or so donors who were genotyped, under 90% belonged to the Caucasian-associated ancestry cluster. Study-level findings and limits: Previous analysis showed most TCR beta V segments were productive about 87% or about 30% of the time. Sequences of the TCR beta chain were said to predict the HLA-A and HLA-B alleles of most subjects accurately.

PCR was performed using 60 Vbeta and 13 Jbeta primers. TCRdb's copy holds only in-frame clones and misses some; the assay was immunoSEQ multiplex PCR. This sample has about 100,000 clones, with around 80% found just once. The table lists this clone with a count of one. Its antigen is still unknown. Compared with germline, one end of the junction differs, possibly owing to a read error. Each of the donors was a healthy bone marrow donor. Germline V gene lookup returns CDR1 MNHEY and CDR2 SVGAGI. The length of the CDR3 is 15 residues. The V and J genes are TRBV6-5 and TRBJ2-6; possibly TRBD1 for D (5 bases). The origin of this receptor is a female donor in good health and CMV-seropositive. The material sequenced was PBMCs. The CDR3 DNA reads TGTGCCAGCAGTCAATTCCGGACACCCGCCAACGGCCTGACTTTC. Its translation: CASSQFRTPANGLTF.